The present TCR delta chain was sequenced within a study of gamma-delta chains in newborns, infants, children (dated by TCRdb to the late 2010s). The study in broad terms: According to the study title, microbial exposure causes polyclonal expansion of innate gammadelta T cells right after birth. The study examined the way microbial exposure affected innate gammadelta T cell populations in human newborns right after birth.

This clone is described as medium-sized (0.01 to 0.1%). Its antigen is currently not known. Base quality data are lacking; no much larger clone is found one base away. The instrument given in TCRdb is Illumina MiSeq. TCRdb reran clone calling on the public reads with CATT; rows sharing one DNA sequence were then combined. The sample table holds around 3,900 delta-chain clones, of which 6.2% were seen once. The ten largest clones represent approximately 16% of the sample. The germline V gene supplies CDR1 TSWWSYY and CDR2 QGS. Including cysteine and phenylalanine, the CDR3 has 14 amino acids. Only the CDR3 DNA is retained, 42 bases long and in frame from the first base. V was cut back by 5 bases and J by 1 base, leaving a gap of 11 bases between them.

This chain is built from TRDV1 and TRDJ1; perhaps TRDD3 is the D gene, with 6 bases matching. The sequencing sample was made of blood. The sequence was obtained from a child who was a newborn, infant or young child, either healthy, febrile or measles-vaccinated (not recorded which). CDR3 region: CALGMGAATDKLIF. The DNA sequence is TGTGCTCTTGGGATGGGGGCCGCCACCGATAAACTCATCTTT.